This T cell receptor beta chain was recorded in a study of a mutant IDH1 vaccine in newly diagnosed glioma. About the research overall: Of the patients given treatment, around 60% were male and approximately 38% were female, and a mean age of around 38 years was recorded.

Time point reported: week 5, during vaccination. Doses consisted of 300 ug of mutant IDH1 20-mer peptide each, paired with topical imiquimod. The V end was cut by 0 bases, the J end by 6 bases, with 14 bases between. Germline V gives CDR1 LGHNA, CDR2 YSLEER. This CDR3 has 15 amino acids. General observations from the study: Of the patients, less than 95% had vaccine-induced immune responses.

A word on this clone: Its specificity is not known.

Produced via immunoSEQ multiplex PCR; TCRdb's table is partial and in-frame only. The top ten hold around 3% of the sample, which has around 32,000 clones, roughly 87% seen once. This clonotype was obtained from a woman between 40 and 55 years old with glioma. Some clones in this sample may be carry-over from other donors' samples. The chain joins TRBV4-3 to TRBJ1-1; D perhaps matches TRBD1 (6 bases). The specimen was peripheral blood mononuclear cells (PBMCs), collected from a glioma patient whose treatment included an IDH1 peptide vaccine. The CDR3 loop is CASSQEEGGSAEAFF. CDR3 coding DNA: TGCGCCAGCAGCCAAGAGGAGGGGGGGTCCGCTGAAGCTTTCTTT.